The clone carrying this T cell receptor beta chain was observed once. These data come from a study of blood T cell repertoires in COVID-19. Original handling: The assay estimated nucleated cells by amplifying reference gene primers. Measured with immunoSEQ multiplex PCR; TCRdb has only the in-frame clones, and not every one. V and J calls plus clone size are reproduced from that table; the DNA served to infer D and trimming. The data contain roughly 88,000 clones, just over 90% of them singletons. The CDR3 length is 14 residues. Losses at the gene ends were 0 bases for V and 15 bases for J; bases not matched to a gene: 10. CDR1 and CDR2 (germline): LGHNA, YNFKEQ.

The chain joins TRBV4-2 to TRBJ1-4; TRBD1 aligns across 7 bases. Specimen: peripheral blood. The clonotype originates from a woman aged 45 to 65 in a cohort sampled during active COVID-19. The CDR3 here is CASSQERTGTVVFF. In DNA, the CDR3 is TGTGCCAGCAGCCAAGAGAGGACCGGGACAGTCGTGTTTTTT.